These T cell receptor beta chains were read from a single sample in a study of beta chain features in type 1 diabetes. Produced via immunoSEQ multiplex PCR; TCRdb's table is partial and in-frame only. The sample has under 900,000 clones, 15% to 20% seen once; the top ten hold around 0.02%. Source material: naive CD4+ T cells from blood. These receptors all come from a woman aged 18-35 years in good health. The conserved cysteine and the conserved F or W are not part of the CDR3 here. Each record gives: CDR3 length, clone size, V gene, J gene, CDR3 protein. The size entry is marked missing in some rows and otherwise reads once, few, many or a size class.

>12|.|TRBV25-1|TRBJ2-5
ASSETGITETQY
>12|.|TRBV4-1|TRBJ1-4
ASSQRDSNEKLF
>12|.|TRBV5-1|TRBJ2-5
ASSLGQGVETQY
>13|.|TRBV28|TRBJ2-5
ASVSEGALQETQY
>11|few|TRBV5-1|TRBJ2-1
ASSWTGGFEQF
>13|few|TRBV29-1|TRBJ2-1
SANRLAGVYNEQF
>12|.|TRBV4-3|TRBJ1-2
ASSQEPGGYGYT
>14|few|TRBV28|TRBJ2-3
ASSLAASGSTDTQY
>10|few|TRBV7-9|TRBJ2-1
ASSLIADEQF
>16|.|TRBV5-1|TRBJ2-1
ASSPIERGAGGLNEQF
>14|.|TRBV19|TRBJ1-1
ASSTPTTGVKTEAF
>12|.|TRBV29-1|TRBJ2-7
SVRPGSGNYEQY
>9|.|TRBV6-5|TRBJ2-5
ASTLGETQY
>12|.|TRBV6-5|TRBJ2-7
ASSYPDRMGEQY
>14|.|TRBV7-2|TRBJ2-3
ASSRTSGPSTDTQY
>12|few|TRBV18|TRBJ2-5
ASSPVSDTETQY
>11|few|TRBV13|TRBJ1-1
ASSQTPGSEAF
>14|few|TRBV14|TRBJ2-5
ASSQAGGSRGETQY
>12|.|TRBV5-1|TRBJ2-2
ASSLVWLTGELF
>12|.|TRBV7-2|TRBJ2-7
ASSLLAGSYEQY
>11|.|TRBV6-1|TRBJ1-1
ASSERGGTEAF
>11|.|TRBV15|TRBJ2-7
ATSLLRGDEQY
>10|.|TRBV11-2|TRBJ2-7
ASSPRAGEQY
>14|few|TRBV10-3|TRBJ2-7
AISDYTSGRPWEQY
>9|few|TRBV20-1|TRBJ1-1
SAVENTEAF
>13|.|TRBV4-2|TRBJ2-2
ASSLYSGNTGELF
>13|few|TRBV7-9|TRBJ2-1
ASSLVFGRNNEQF
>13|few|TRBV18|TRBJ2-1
ASSPTSGGSHEQF
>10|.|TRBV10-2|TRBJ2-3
ASCHSTGTQY
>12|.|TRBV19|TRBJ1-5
ASSMFGGRQPQH
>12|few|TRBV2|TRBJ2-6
ASRAESGANVLT
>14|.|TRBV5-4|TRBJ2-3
ASSFPGGAGTDTQY
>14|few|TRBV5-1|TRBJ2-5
ASSSLWGSEQETQY
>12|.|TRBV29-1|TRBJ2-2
SARPRLNTGELF
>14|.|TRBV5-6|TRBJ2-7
ASSPPAGTGFYEQY
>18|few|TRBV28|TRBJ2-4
ASSLYPSGRAGVAKNIQY
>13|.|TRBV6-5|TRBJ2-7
ASSYSRAGPYEQY
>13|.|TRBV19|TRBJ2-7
ASSPRPLGAYEQY
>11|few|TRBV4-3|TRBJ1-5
ASSYAGNQPQH
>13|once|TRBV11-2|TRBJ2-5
ASSSRDRRQETQY
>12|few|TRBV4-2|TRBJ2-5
ASSRDPEWETQY
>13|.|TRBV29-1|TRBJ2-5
SVAPHRGSQETQY
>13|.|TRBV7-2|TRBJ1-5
ASSLAGTGNQPQH
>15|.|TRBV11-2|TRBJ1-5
ASSSLSPTGPDQPQH
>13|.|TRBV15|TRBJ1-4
ATSRDAGTDEKLF
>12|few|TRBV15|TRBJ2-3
ATSRVGYTDTQY
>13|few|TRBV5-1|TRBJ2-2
ASSLDSPGSGELF
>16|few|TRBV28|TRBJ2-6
ASSLIPIVSSGANVLT
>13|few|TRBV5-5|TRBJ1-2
ASSRRADRAAGYT
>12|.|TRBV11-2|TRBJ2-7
ASSLVRPSYEQY
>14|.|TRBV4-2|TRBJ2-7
ASSQDASAEAYEQY
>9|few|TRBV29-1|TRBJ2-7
SVGRLNEQY
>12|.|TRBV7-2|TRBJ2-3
ASSLAGVTDTQY
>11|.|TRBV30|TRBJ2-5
AWSVQGYETQY
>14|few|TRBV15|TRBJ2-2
ATSRLGTGWTGELF
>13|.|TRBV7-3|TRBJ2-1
ASSSRTGGRNEQF
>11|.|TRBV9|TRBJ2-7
ASSADRRTEQY
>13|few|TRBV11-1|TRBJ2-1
ASSLGNLAYNEQF
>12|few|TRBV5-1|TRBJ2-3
ASSPLASTDTQY
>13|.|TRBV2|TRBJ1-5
ASSPDGQGGQPQH